This TCR beta chain was sequenced for a study of CD8 T cells in ankylosing spondylitis. Study conclusions and caveats: According to the report, clones linked to the disease were significantly enriched in matched synovial fluid samples taken from ankylosing spondylitis patients.

TCRdb recomputed calls from the 5' RACE reads with MiXCR, one row per CDR3 protein. The repertoire consists of some 250,000 distinct CDR3 sequences, with about 24% occurring once and the leading ten covering roughly 0.67%. The germline CDR1 and CDR2 sequences are SGDLS and YYNGEE. V was cut by 0 bases and J by 4 bases, with 7 bases left in between. This CDR3 has 13 amino acids. There are a few counts of this clonotype. What it recognizes is unknown. This rearrangement joins TRBV9 to TRBJ2-5; D is uncertain. This TCR was recovered from a male donor with ankylosing spondylitis or in good health (not recorded which). Sequencing used blood, either unsorted or a sorted T cell fraction (not recorded which). The CDR3 DNA follows: TGTGCCAGCAGCGTAGGGCAACGAGAGACCCAGTACTTC. It yields the protein CASSVGQRETQYF. The variable domain in full, with the rest retrieved from reference TRBV9 and TRBJ2-5, is DSGVTQTPKHLITATGQRVTLRCSPRSGDLSVYWYQQSLDQGLQFLIQYYNGEERAKGNILERFSAQQFPDLHSELNLSSLELGDSALYFCASSVGQRETQYFGPGTRLLVL.